A selection of T cell receptor beta chains follows, all from one sample in a study of cytomegalovirus exposure and HLA in healthy donors. The assay was immunoSEQ multiplex PCR, and TCRdb's table has in-frame clones only and misses some. In the table there are roughly 110,000 clones, approximately 85% of which are singletons. Sequenced: PBMCs. The source of these receptors is a man aged 50 or older in good health and CMV-seronegative. The CDR3 runs from the conserved cysteine through the conserved F or W. D genes are given only for firm matches. Some rows have no size entry. The others give once, few or many, or a class for an expanded clone.

cdr3_aa	cdr3_nt	v_call	clone_size	j_call	d_call
CASSKQGSRETQYF	TGTGCCAGTAGTAAACAGGGATCTCGGGAGACCCAGTACTTC	TRBV19	-	TRBJ2-5	-
CASSGDRGDQPQHF	TGTGCCAGCAGTGGAGACAGGGGCGATCAGCCCCAGCATTTT	TRBV2	-	TRBJ1-5	TRBD1
CASSQGDQGGGYTF	TGCGCCAGCAGCCAAGGGGACCAAGGGGGAGGCTACACCTTC	TRBV5-1	-	TRBJ1-2	-
CSSSRGVQPQHF	TGTTCCAGCAGCCGCGGAGTTCAGCCCCAGCATTTT	TRBV7-9	-	TRBJ1-5	-
CASSLDLNRGNTQYF	TGTGCCAGCAGCTTAGATCTTAACAGGGGAAATACGCAGTATTTT	TRBV11-3	-	TRBJ2-3	TRBD1
CASSPGQGANTEAFF	TGTGCCAGCTCACCCGGACAGGGGGCAAACACTGAAGCTTTCTTT	TRBV18	-	TRBJ1-1	TRBD1
CASSDGGPEAFF	TGCGCCAGCAGTGACGGGGGTCCTGAAGCTTTCTTT	TRBV10-1	few	TRBJ1-1	-
CASSLSASGDSWNEQFF	TGCGCCAGCAGCTTGTCGGCTAGCGGGGACTCTTGGAATGAGCAGTTCTTC	TRBV5-1	-	TRBJ2-1	TRBD2
CASSQERGRGAIDTF	TGCGCCAGCAGCCAAGAGAGGGGGCGCGGCGCGATTGACACCTTC	TRBV4-3	-	TRBJ1-2	TRBD1
CASSGTWGYTF	TGTGCCAGCAGCGGTACTTGGGGCTACACCTTC	TRBV28	once	TRBJ1-2	-
CASTAGLSGNTIYF	TGCGCCAGCACTGCAGGCCTCTCTGGAAACACCATATATTTT	TRBV10-1	-	TRBJ1-3	-
CASSQGLVAGLNQPQHF	TGCGCCAGCAGCCAAGGACTTGTGGCCGGACTCAATCAGCCCCAGCATTTT	TRBV4-1	once	TRBJ1-5	-
CAITPSWGPSSGANVLTF	TGTGCCATCACCCCCTCGTGGGGGCCCAGCTCTGGGGCCAACGTCCTGACTTTC	TRBV10-3	-	TRBJ2-6	-
CASTRTGLSSGANVLTF	TGTGCCAGCACCCGGACAGGCCTCAGCTCTGGGGCCAACGTCCTGACTTTC	TRBV2	-	TRBJ2-6	TRBD1
CASSLGQGRSEQYF	TGTGCCAGCAGCTTGGGACAGGGTAGGAGCGAGCAGTACTTC	TRBV5-8	once	TRBJ2-7	TRBD1
CASSYPGGNTEAFF	TGTGCCAGCAGTTATCCAGGGGGGAACACTGAAGCTTTCTTT	TRBV6-5	-	TRBJ1-1	TRBD1
CASLPGQVTGEQYF	TGTGCCAGTCTCCCGGGACAGGTGACCGGCGAGCAGTACTTC	TRBV2	-	TRBJ2-7	TRBD1
CASSSGGRVHEQFF	TGTGCCAGCAGCTCGGGGGGGCGGGTGCATGAGCAGTTCTTC	TRBV7-3	-	TRBJ2-1	TRBD2
CAISDSVGGARGAFF	TGTGCCATCAGTGATTCCGTGGGGGGGGCGCGAGGGGCTTTCTTT	TRBV10-3	-	TRBJ1-1	-
CASSQDPRRTFQPQHF	TGTGCCAGCAGCCAAGATCCCCGCAGGACTTTCCAGCCCCAGCATTTT	TRBV4-2	-	TRBJ1-5	-
CASSAQAGGLETQYF	TGCGCCAGCAGCGCTCAAGCGGGGGGCTTGGAGACCCAGTACTTC	TRBV5-1	-	TRBJ2-5	TRBD2
CASSDSSHTF	TGTGCCAGCAGTGATTCGTCACATACCTTC	TRBV6-4	-	TRBJ1-2	-
CASSPTEGEGGTF	TGTGCCAGCTCGCCGACCGAGGGGGAAGGGGGCACCTTC	TRBV18	-	TRBJ1-2	-
CASSRTENSYEQYF	TGTGCCAGCTCACGTACAGAGAACTCCTACGAGCAGTACTTC	TRBV18	-	TRBJ2-7	-
CASSRQGDNQPQHF	TGTGCCAGCAGCCGACAGGGAGACAATCAGCCCCAGCATTTT	TRBV14	-	TRBJ1-5	TRBD1
CASSFNQGTEAFF	TGTGCCAGCAGCTTTAACCAGGGAACTGAAGCTTTCTTT	TRBV5-8	once	TRBJ1-1	-
CASSRGGRNSPLHF	TGCGCCAGCAGCCGCGGAGGGCGTAATTCACCCCTCCACTTT	TRBV5-1	-	TRBJ1-6	-
CASSPRGPETPNTEAFF	TGTGCCAGCAGTCCCCGGGGTCCCGAAACTCCGAACACTGAAGCTTTCTTT	TRBV27	-	TRBJ1-1	-
CASSPRDSFAQYF	TGTGCCAGCAGCCCCCGGGACTCCTTCGCGCAGTACTTC	TRBV7-2	-	TRBJ2-7	-
CAIRAGTSGGEDNEQFF	TGTGCCATCAGAGCAGGGACTAGCGGGGGGGAAGACAATGAGCAGTTCTTC	TRBV10-3	-	TRBJ2-1	TRBD2
CSLGRGSYNEQFF	TGCAGCCTAGGAAGGGGGAGTTACAATGAGCAGTTCTTC	TRBV29-1	-	TRBJ2-1	-
CASSLGQGQGTTEAFF	TGCGCCAGCAGCTTGGGGCAGGGACAGGGGACCACTGAAGCTTTCTTT	TRBV5-1	-	TRBJ1-1	TRBD1
CASSLRADTQYF	TGTGCCAGCAGCTTACGAGCAGATACGCAGTATTTT	TRBV5-5	-	TRBJ2-3	-
CASSLVRGWNTEAFF	TGTGCCAGCAGCTTGGTTCGGGGGTGGAACACTGAAGCTTTCTTT	TRBV5-8	-	TRBJ1-1	-
CASSPTQGVDSGNTIYF	TGTGCCAGCTCACCGACCCAGGGGGTAGACTCTGGAAACACCATATATTTT	TRBV18	-	TRBJ1-3	TRBD1